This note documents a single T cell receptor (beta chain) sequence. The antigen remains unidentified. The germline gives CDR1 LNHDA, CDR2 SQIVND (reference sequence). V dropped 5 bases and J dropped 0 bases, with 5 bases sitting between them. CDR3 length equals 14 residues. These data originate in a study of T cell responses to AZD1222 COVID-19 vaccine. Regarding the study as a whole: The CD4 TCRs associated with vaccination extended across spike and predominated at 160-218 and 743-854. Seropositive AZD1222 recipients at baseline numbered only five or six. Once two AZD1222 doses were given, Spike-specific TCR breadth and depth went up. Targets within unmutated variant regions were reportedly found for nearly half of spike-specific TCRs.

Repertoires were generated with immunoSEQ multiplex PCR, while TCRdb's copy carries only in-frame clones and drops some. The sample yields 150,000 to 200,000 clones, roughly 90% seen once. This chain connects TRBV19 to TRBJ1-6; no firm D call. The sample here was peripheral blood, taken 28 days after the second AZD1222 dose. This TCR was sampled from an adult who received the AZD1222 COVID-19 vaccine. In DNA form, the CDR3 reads TGTGCCAGTAGTTTCAGCTCCTATAATTCACCCCTCCACTTT. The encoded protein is CASSFSSYNSPLHF.